This T cell receptor (beta chain) was found in a study of blood T cell repertoires in COVID-19. The V segment lost 2 bases and the J segment 2 bases; nucleotides outside the gene matches: 2. This CDR3 contains 15 residues. CDR1 is KGHSH, CDR2 LQKENI, per germline. In the study's own analysis: Researchers report that nucleated cell counts were estimated from reference gene primer amplification. The protocol was immunoSEQ multiplex PCR, while the TCRdb copy is restricted to in-frame clones and leaves out a portion. Clone size and V and J calls were adopted from that table, with D and trimming inferred from the DNA. The profile shows about 74,000 clones, about 86% of them singletons.

J is TRBJ1-4 and V is TRBV18, with TRBD1 identical over 7 bases. The sample taken for sequencing was peripheral blood. This clonotype was sampled from a woman of 80 years or more with active or convalescent COVID-19. The CDR3 DNA is TGTGCCAGCTCACCAATACAGGGGACTAATGAAAAACTGTTTTTT. Protein sequence: CASSPIQGTNEKLFF.